In this sample, the clone carrying this TCR beta chain turned up many times. CDR3 length: 13 amino acids. The V and J ends lost 3 bases and 6 bases, in that order; junction bases with no gene match: 3. Per the germline V gene, CDR1 is MRHNA and CDR2 is SNTAGT. Each CDR3 protein gets one entry after TCRdb re-called the RACE reads with MiXCR. The data show approximately 49,000 distinct CDR3 sequences, with less than 9.5% seen just once and 3.5% to 5.5% held by the top ten. This record comes from a study of human T cells and chemical hapten exposure. Time point: patch test 1, 2 weeks after DPC sensitization. Treatment: therapeutic diphenylcyclopropenone sensitization with weekly scalp DPC.

V and J are TRBV6-4 and TRBJ1-2; 8 bases match TRBD1. The sequenced sample was whole blood, obtained in connection with sensitization to the hapten diphenylcyclopropenone (DPC). The TCR comes from a woman aged 45-60 years with alopecia areata. Some clones in this sample may be carry-over from other donors' samples. The CDR3 sequence is CASSETGENGYTF. Written as DNA, the CDR3 is TGTGCCAGCAGTGAGACAGGGGAGAATGGCTACACCTTC.